This record looks at one T cell receptor beta chain sequence and its context. There is no known antigen for this receptor. No base quality information exists; no much larger clone differs at one position. Libraries came from the immunoSEQ multiplex PCR assay. The multiplex PCR relied on a mix of 60 forward primers for TCR Vbeta segments and 13 reverse primers for TCR Jbeta segments. Amplification of the CDR3 region of rearranged TCR beta genes was performed with a multiplex PCR assay on genomic DNA. The amplified TCR beta libraries were sequenced on the Illumina HiSeq System as 87-base-pair reads. The source study handled its data this way. In a later analysis, tens of millions of unique TCR beta chains were counted across the 650 to 700 repertoires, and around 10 million of these chains were shared by at least two donors. Raw reads were error-corrected and collapsed into unique sequences by a nearest-neighbor algorithm in which closely related sequences were merged to remove PCR and sequencing errors. CDR3 sequences were aligned to IMGT reference sequences to assign V, D and J gene segments. For a sequence to be retained, a match of at least six nucleotides to both a V gene segment and a J gene segment was required. Rearrangements were called productive when the CDR3 lacked stop codons and stayed in frame with V and J; all others were non-productive. CDR3 was defined by IMGT convention, running from the second conserved V-encoded cysteine to the conserved J-encoded phenylalanine. Sequences without an unambiguous match to a single V gene segment were excluded from the earlier analysis of several hundred of the donors. An earlier analysis of several hundred of the donors called V segments functional above 56.7% productive rearrangements and segregating when the between-donor standard deviation exceeded 5%. A statistical classification framework was developed to diagnose cytomegalovirus status using the catalog of TCR beta chain sequences. In a later analysis, TCR nucleotide sequences were compared against IMGT/GENE-DB human TR gene sequences so that V and J genes could be assigned. Using the TCRdist pipeline, a later analysis assigned CDR3 sequences along with most-parsimonious VDJ recombination scenarios. In a later analysis, each TCR beta chain was defined by its CDR3 amino acid sequence together with its V-gene family, and reads without a unique V-gene family were excluded. A later analysis removed 550 to 700 highly shared, low-generation-probability nucleotide sequences to deal with suspected cross-contamination and a sequencing artifact. A later analysis calculated a clonal expansion index for each public chain from normalized within-repertoire ranks of inferred template counts. In a later analysis, generation probabilities were computed with a VDJ recombination model fitted to out-of-frame rearrangements, and the resulting probabilities were checked against IGoR. In a later analysis, TCR-TCR, TCR-HLA and TCR-CMV co-occurrence was scored with hypergeometric tests, and a repertoire-size bias correction was applied to TCR pairs. A later analysis estimated false discovery rates by permuting HLA or CMV assignments 20 times. In a later analysis, co-occurring TCRs were grouped using DBSCAN, and TCRdist sequence similarity was added for clustering within HLA-allele-positive subsets. Repertoires with fewer than 30,000 or more than 120,000 public chains, plus five repertoires with anomalous nucleotide sharing, were excluded from co-occurrence clustering. Here the immuneACCESS table is served through TCRdb, limited to in-frame sequences with V and J called. Missing clones are a known gap in these copies; in checked studies unresolved V genes cover under half, and the rest lacks a known reason. V and J calls and clone size are as listed in that table; D and trimming were resolved from the DNA. This sample is represented by fewer than 250,000 clones; 75% to 80% of them were singletons. The ten largest clonotypes hold roughly 2.1% of the sample.

These data belong to a study of cytomegalovirus exposure and HLA in healthy donors (dated by TCRdb to the late 2010s). General notes on the study: An earlier analysis of a few hundred of the donors reported approximately 300 Gb of sequence data and 117 million unique TCR beta sequences obtained from about 170 million T cells. Every discovery cohort repertoire had been produced on one sequencing platform. An earlier analysis of approximately 580 of the donors used high-throughput TCR beta sequencing to judge whether each TCR beta V gene segment behaved as functional or pseudogenic. The number of typed donors differed by locus: 629-630 for A, B, C, DRB1 and DQB1; roughly 510 for DQA1; fewer than 610 for DPA1; and about 450 for DPB1. The T cell repertoires of 700 or so subjects were profiled by immunosequencing and related to cytomegalovirus serostatus. A later genetic analysis took genome-wide SNP genotypes for 398 of the 666 donors and used that subset as a discovery cohort. Alongside the repertoire data, information on donor age, sex, ethnicity and CMV serostatus was compiled. The study aimed to test whether signatures of past pathogen exposure could be identified by cataloging public T cell receptors. Roughly five DR-DQ haplotypes were treated as single units for association and clustering because of strong linkage in the cohort. A later analysis re-examined previously published TCR beta repertoires from roughly 650 donors and added high-resolution HLA genotyping to investigate patterns of TCR occurrence. Both class I and class II loci were covered by HLA typing, at four-digit resolution. To predict cytomegalovirus infection status, the study brought together high-throughput TCR immunosequencing, statistical association of individual TCRs with disease status, and machine learning. An early release covering 500 to 750 HLA-typed donors comprised about 300 gigabases of sequencing data and around 85 million unique TCR sequences. Rather than drawing on any new phenotypic data, the later analysis identified candidate immune exposures from TCR beta sequences and the way those sequences occurred across donors. The genetic ancestry cluster associated with self-reported Caucasian donors included around 76% of the 300 to 450 genotyped donors. A separate validation cohort of more than 100 different subjects was used in addition to the roughly 670-subject first cohort. Among 350 to 400 genotyped donors of the cohort, an average of about 240,000 unique TCR beta nucleotide sequences were sequenced per donor, about a sixth of them non-productive. Paper-wide results and their limitations: In a later analysis, most CMV-associated TCR beta chains were found to appear HLA-restricted, with HLA associations seemingly driven largely by CMV exposure. Correlated functional status among segregating V segments might be attributable to linkage disequilibrium, but an unknown experimental factor could not be ruled out. A further reported finding was that TCR beta sequences accurately predicted the HLA-A and HLA-B alleles for most subjects in the first cohort. The 87-base-pair reads could not distinguish some IMGT-functional V segments, including TRBV6-2 and TRBV6-3, so those segments were excluded. The classifier was reported to diagnose cytomegalovirus status with high specificity and sensitivity in both the original cohort and the validation cohort. While some public TCRs were present in many individuals, most TCR sequences turned up only very rarely across donors. A cluster of highly shared sequence variants was judged likely to represent a technical artifact of the sequencing pipeline. In this cohort, only TCR beta chains were sequenced, and detectable features were limited by the absence of alpha or paired-chain data. Because counts were too low, roughly 17 rarely observed V segments, including chromosome 9 orphons, were left out of the earlier analysis of 500 to 650 of the donors. A later genetic analysis reported fewer N-insertions in productive TCRs among donors in an Asian-associated ancestry cluster than the roughly 670-donor mean. V-gene and J-gene trimming of TCR beta chains was associated with a missense DCLRE1C variant in a later genetic analysis, and the association was replicated in an independent cohort. When HLA alleles, especially DR and DQ, strongly co-occurred, attributing TCR associations to individual alleles was difficult. In a later analysis, HLA-associated TCR beta chains were found to be more clonally expanded and to have lower generation probabilities than equally common non-associated chains. In a later analysis, the rate of TCR association differed among HLA loci, with DRB1 alleles having the most associated TCRs and HLA-C alleles having the fewest. An earlier analysis of 450 to 750 of the donors showed that most TCR beta V segments appeared in productive rearrangements either about 87% or about 30% of the time, which broadly matched IMGT annotations. In a later analysis, several top co-occurrence clusters were reported to appear linked to parvovirus B19, influenza, CMV and Epstein-Barr virus. The study gave a list of about 150 TCR beta chains associated with cytomegalovirus. The authors suggested that the approach could potentially be extended to other disease states and immunological phenotypes. The presence/absence analyses assumed that sequencing depth was roughly uniform across donors, and that assumption may not be true. In vitro tests confirmed that a few of the cytomegalovirus-associated TCR beta chains recognize cytomegalovirus antigens. Immune exposure information for the cohort was limited to CMV serostatus. Because HLA typing was unavailable for some donors at each locus, only the typed subset was used in association tests. At a false discovery rate of 0.05, a later analysis linked 15,000 to 20,000 TCR beta sequences to specific HLA alleles.

The cohort comprised fewer than 700 healthy bone marrow donors. At the time of sampling, all cohort members were nominally healthy, though unrecorded immune exposures were likely present. The donor was CMV seropositive and belonged to the group of around 300 seropositive cohort members. A peripheral blood sample was provided by each donor, and peripheral blood mononuclear cells were used for TCR beta sequencing. The Qiagen DNeasy Blood Extraction Kit was used to extract genomic DNA from the blood cell samples. The germline V gene (reference sequence) gives CDR1 as MNHEY and CDR2 as SMNVEV. The CDR3 goes from the cysteine to the phenylalanine over 14 residues. Only the CDR3 region is kept as DNA, spanning 42 bases read in frame from base 1. V has 6 bases trimmed and J has 6 bases trimmed; junction bases matching no gene number 7.

The receptor chain draws on TRBV27 and TRBJ2-2, and 7 junctional nucleotides match TRBD1. This receptor was taken from a woman in her twenties or thirties in good health and CMV-seropositive. The sample was PBMCs. Read as DNA, the sequence is TGTGCCAGCAGACTCGACAGGGCTCCCGGGGAGCTGTTTTTT. This codes for CASRLDRAPGELFF.